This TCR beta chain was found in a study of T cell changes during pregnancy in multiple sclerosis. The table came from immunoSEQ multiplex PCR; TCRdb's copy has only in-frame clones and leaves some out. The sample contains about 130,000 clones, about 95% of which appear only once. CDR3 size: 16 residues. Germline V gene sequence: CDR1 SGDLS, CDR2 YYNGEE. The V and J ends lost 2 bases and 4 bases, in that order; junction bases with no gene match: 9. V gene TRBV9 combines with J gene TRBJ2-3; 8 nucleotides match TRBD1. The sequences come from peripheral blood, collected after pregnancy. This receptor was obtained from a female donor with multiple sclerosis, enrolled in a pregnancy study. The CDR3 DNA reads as TGTGCCAGCAGCGTCAGGGGGCCCCGGTGGGCAGATACGCAGTATTTT. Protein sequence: CASSVRGPRWADTQYF.